These 9 T cell receptor beta chains originate from one sample sequenced in a study of blood T cell repertoires in COVID-19. TCRdb's table, derived via immunoSEQ multiplex PCR, lists solely in-frame clones and lacks some. The sample includes more than 200,000 clones, roughly 80% seen only once; the top ten take about 9%. Specimen: peripheral blood. The receptors originated from a man aged 80 or over with acute or convalescent COVID-19.

The V call is TRBV11-2, the J call TRBJ2-7, with 7 bases lining up with TRBD2. V shed 5 bases and J 0 bases; nucleotides not matched to a gene: 10. The CDR3 is 16 residues long. Germline V gene data show CDR1 as SGHAT and CDR2 as FQNNGV. In DNA, the CDR3 is TGTGCCAGCAGCCGTGGGGAGGGCTCGAGCTCCTACGAGCAGTACTTC. Residues: CASSRGEGSSSYEQYF.

V gene TRBV6-6 combines with J gene TRBJ2-7; D ambiguous. Germline assignment: CDR1 MNHNY and CDR2 SVGAGI (reference sequence). There are 15 residues in the CDR3. The V and J ends lost 7 bases and 1 base respectively, with 17 bases between them. CDR3 sequence (DNA): TGTGCCAGCAAAAGATCAGGAATTGGGTCCTACGAGCAGTACTTC. This translates into CASKRSGIGSYEQYF.

The J gene is TRBJ2-1, the V gene TRBV18, with 7 bases aligning to TRBD1. Germline V CDR1 and CDR2: KGHSH, LQKENI. With V trimmed by 2 bases and J by 3 bases, 7 bases remained unmatched. CDR3 length: 16 residues. Here the CDR3 DNA reads TGTGCCAGCTCACCAAACAGGGGCCAAAACTACAATGAGCAGTTCTTC. It codes for CASSPNRGQNYNEQFF. The variable domain in full, completed from reference TRBV18 and TRBJ2-1, reads NAGVMQNPRHLVRRRGQEARLRCSPMKGHSHVYWYRQLPEEGLKFMVYLQKENIIDESGMPKERFSAEFPKEGPSILRIQQVVRGDSAAYFCASSPNRGQNYNEQFFGPGTRLTVL.

Here the CDR3 DNA reads TGCGCCAGCAGGCGGGGGGGCGGCACCGGGGAGCTGTTTTTT. Residues: CASRRGGGTGELFF. This chain joins TRBV5-1 and TRBJ2-2, with TRBD2 matching 9 bases. Germline CDR1 and CDR2: SGHRS and YFSETQ. Losses at the gene ends were 5 bases for V and 4 bases for J; bases not matched to a gene: 3. This CDR3 has 14 amino acids.

V is TRBV6-5 and J is TRBJ1-1; D may be TRBD1 (5 bases). Germline-derived CDR1 and CDR2 are MNHEY and SVGAGI. The V end was cut by 0 bases, the J end by 1 base, with 9 bases between. This CDR3 has 15 residues. This chain's CDR3 is CASSYSGGWNTEAFF. DNA for the CDR3: TGTGCCAGCAGTTACTCGGGGGGTTGGAACACTGAAGCTTTCTTT.

The CDR3 loop is CASSQGGGLITDTQYF. For the CDR3, the DNA is TGTGCCAGCAGCCAAGGGGGGGGATTAATCACAGATACGCAGTATTTT. This sequence joins TRBV3-1 (or the pseudogene TRBV3-2) and TRBJ2-3, with 7 bases lining up with TRBD2. V shed 1 base, J shed 2 bases, and the junction held 6 bases outside the gene matches. The CDR3 spans 16 residues. CDR1 is LGHDT, CDR2 YNNKEL, per germline (reference sequence).

The chain uses TRBV27 and TRBJ2-7; unclear D gene. Germline values: CDR1 MNHEY, CDR2 SMNVEV (reference sequence). V was clipped by 5 bases and J by 2 bases, with 10 bases between them. CDR3 length: 13 amino acids. The CDR3 loop is CASSPRVAYEQYF. The DNA of the CDR3 is TGTGCCAGCAGTCCCCGAGTTGCCTACGAGCAGTACTTC.

The chain has TRBV7-9 and TRBJ1-1; 7 nucleotides agree with TRBD1. J was trimmed by 4 bases and V by 0 bases; bases with no gene match: 5. This CDR3 comprises 15 residues. CDR1 is SEHNR, CDR2 FQNEAQ, per germline (reference sequence). DNA of the CDR3: TGTGCCAGCAGCTTAGCTGGGACAGAGAGCACTGAAGCTTTCTTT. Its protein is CASSLAGTESTEAFF.

This chain links TRBV7-9 with TRBJ1-2; D unresolved. V lost 1 base and J lost 4, with 19 bases in between. CDR3 length equals 17 residues. CDR1 and CDR2 from the germline V gene are SEHNR and FQNEAQ (reference sequence). In DNA, the CDR3 is TGTGCCAGCAGCTTAGGAGTGAGACACGATGGTCGCTATGGCTACACCTTC. Translation gives CASSLGVRHDGRYGYTF.